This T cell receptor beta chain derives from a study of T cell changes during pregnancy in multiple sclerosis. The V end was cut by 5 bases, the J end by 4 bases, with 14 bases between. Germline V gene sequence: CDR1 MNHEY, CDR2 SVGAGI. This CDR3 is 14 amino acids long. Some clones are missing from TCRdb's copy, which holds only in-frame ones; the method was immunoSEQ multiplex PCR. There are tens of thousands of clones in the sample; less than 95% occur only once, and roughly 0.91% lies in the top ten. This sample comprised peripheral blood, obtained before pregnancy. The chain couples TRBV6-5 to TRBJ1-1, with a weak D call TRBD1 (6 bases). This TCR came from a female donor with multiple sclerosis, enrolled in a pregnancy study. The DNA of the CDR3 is TGTGCCAGCAGTCCCACAGGGATCATCACTGAAGCTTTCTTT. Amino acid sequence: CASSPTGIITEAFF.